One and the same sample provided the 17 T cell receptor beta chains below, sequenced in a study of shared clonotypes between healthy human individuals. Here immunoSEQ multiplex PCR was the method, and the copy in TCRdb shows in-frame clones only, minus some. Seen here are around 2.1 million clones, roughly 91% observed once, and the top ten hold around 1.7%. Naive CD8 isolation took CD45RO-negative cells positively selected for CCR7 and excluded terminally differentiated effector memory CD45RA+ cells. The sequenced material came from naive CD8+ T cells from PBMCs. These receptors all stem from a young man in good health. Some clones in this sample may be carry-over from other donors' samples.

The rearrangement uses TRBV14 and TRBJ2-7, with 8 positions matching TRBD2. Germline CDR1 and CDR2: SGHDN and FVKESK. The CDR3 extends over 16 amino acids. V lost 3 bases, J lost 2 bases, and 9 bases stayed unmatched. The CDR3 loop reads CASSQVPSGGTYEQYF. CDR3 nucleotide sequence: TGTGCCAGCAGCCAGGTTCCGAGCGGGGGTACCTACGAGCAGTACTTC.

CDR3 coding DNA: TGCGCCAGCAGCCAGCAGGGACAGGGACGGAACGAGCAGTACTTC. This gives the protein CASSQQGQGRNEQYF. The chain combines TRBV4-1 with TRBJ2-7; 9 bases are a match to TRBD1. CDR3 size: 15 residues. Germline V lookup: CDR1 MGHRA, CDR2 YSYEKL. V lost 3 bases and J lost 5; bases outside the gene matches: 8.

CDR3 loop: CASGETGPAENYGYTF. The DNA of the CDR3 is TGTGCCAGCGGGGAAACGGGGCCGGCCGAAAACTATGGCTACACCTTC. The rearrangement joins TRBV21-1 to TRBJ1-2. TRBV21-1 is recorded as a pseudogene. The CDR3 contains 16 residues.

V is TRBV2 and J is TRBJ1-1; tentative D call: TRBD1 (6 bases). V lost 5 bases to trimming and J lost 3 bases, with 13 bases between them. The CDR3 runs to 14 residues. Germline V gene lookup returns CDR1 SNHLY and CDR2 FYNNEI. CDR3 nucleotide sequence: TGTGCCAGCAGTCCACTGGGGGGGCACACTGAAGCTTTCTTT. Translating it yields CASSPLGGHTEAFF.

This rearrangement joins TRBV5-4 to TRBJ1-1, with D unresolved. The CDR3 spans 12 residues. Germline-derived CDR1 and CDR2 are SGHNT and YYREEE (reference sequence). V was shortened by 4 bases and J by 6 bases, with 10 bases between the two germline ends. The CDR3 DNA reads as TGTGCCAGCAGCGACGCGCCCCCTGAAGCTTTCTTT. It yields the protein CASSDAPPEAFF.

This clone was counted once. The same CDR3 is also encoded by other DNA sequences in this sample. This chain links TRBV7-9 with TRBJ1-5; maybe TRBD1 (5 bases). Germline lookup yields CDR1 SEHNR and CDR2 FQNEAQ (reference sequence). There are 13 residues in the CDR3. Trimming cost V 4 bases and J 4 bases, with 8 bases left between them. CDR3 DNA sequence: TGTGCCAGCAGCTCGGGGGGGAATCAGCCCCAGCATTTT. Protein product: CASSSGGNQPQHF.

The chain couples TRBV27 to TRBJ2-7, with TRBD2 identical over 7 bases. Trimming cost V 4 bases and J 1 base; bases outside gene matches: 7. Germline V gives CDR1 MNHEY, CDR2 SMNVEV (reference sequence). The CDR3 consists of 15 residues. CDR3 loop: CASSSLAVLSYEQYF. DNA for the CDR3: TGTGCCAGCAGTTCGCTAGCGGTCCTATCCTACGAGCAGTACTTC.

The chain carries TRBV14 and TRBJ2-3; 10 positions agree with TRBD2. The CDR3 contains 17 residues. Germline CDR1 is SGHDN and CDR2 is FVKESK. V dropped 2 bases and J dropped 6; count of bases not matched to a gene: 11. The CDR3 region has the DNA TGTGCCAGCAGCCAATCTGGGGTTCTAGCGGGAGCGGATACGCAGTATTTT. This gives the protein CASSQSGVLAGADTQYF.

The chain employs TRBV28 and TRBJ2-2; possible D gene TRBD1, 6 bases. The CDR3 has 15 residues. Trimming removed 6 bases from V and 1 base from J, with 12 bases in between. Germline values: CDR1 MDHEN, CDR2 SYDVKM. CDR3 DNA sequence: TGTGCCAGCAGCTGGACAGACAAGAACACCGGGGAGCTGTTTTTT. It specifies CASSWTDKNTGELFF.

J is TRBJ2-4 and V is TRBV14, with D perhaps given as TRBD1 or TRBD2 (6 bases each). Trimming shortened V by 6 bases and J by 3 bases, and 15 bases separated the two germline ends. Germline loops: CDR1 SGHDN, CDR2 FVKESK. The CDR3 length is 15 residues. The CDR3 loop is CASSLEGGGKNIQYF. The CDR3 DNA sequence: TGTGCCAGCAGTTTGGAGGGGGGAGGCAAAAACATTCAGTACTTC.

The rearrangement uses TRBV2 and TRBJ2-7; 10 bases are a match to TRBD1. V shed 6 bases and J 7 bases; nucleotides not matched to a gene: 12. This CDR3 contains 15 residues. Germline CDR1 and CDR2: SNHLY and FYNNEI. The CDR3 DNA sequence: TGTGCCAGCAGCTCATTCAGACAGGGGGCGGAAGAGCAGTACTTC. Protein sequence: CASSSFRQGAEEQYF.

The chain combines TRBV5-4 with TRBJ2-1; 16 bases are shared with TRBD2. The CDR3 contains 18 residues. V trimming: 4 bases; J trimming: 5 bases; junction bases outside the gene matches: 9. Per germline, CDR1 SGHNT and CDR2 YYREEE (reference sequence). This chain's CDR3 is CASSPNTGTSGRDNEQFF. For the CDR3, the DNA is TGTGCCAGCAGCCCGAATACCGGGACTAGCGGGAGGGACAATGAGCAGTTCTTC.

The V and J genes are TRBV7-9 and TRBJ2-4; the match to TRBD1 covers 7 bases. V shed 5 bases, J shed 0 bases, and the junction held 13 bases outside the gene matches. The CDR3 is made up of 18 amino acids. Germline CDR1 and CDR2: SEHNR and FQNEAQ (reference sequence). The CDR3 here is CASSTHSTGDKAKNIQYF. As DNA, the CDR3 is TGTGCCAGCAGCACTCACTCAACAGGGGACAAAGCCAAAAACATTCAGTACTTC.

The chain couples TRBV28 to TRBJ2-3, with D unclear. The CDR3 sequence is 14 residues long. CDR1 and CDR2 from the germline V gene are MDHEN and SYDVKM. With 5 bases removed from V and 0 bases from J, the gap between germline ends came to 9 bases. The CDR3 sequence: CASSTQLSTDTQYF. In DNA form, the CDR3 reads TGTGCCAGCAGTACCCAGCTGAGCACAGATACGCAGTATTTT.

The CDR3 nucleotides read TGTGCCAGCAGCACCCCTTGGGGCTTCAATCAGCCCCAGCATTTT. It codes for CASSTPWGFNQPQHF. The chain uses TRBV21-1 and TRBJ1-5; TRBD1, the table's D call, was not compared with the DNA. TRBV21-1 is reported as a pseudogene. This CDR3 spans 15 amino acids.

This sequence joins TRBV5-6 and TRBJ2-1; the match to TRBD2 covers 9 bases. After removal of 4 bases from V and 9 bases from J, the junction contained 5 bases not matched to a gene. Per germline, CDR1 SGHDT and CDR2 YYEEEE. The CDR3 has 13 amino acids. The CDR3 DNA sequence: TGTGCCAGCAGCCTAGCGGGACTGGGTGAGCAGTTCTTC. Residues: CASSLAGLGEQFF.

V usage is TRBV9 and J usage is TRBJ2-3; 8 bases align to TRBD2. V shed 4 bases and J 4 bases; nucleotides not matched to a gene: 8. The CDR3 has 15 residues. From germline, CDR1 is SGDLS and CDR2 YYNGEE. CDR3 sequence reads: CASSLSGKSADTQYF. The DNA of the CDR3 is TGTGCCAGCAGCCTTAGCGGGAAAAGTGCAGATACGCAGTATTTT. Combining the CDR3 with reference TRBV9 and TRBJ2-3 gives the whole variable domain DSGVTQTPKHLITATGQRVTLRCSPRSGDLSVYWYQQSLDQGLQFLIQYYNGEERAKGNILERFSAQQFPDLHSELNLSSLELGDSALYFCASSLSGKSADTQYFGPGTRLTVL.